This entry describes one TCR beta chain. The record originates from a study of blood T cell repertoires in COVID-19. Background on the study: The United States, Italy and Spain provided the acute and convalescent COVID-19 samples. Nucleic acid was either cDNA or gDNA, and it came from T cells, B-cell-depleted T cells, or PBMCs.

The CDR3 totals 13 residues. Germline assignment: CDR1 SQVTM and CDR2 ANQGSEA. With 6 bases removed from V and 0 bases from J, the gap between germline ends came to 11 bases. In the original workflow: Estimation of nucleated cell counts was performed using reference gene primer amplification. Using immunoSEQ multiplex PCR, the repertoire was profiled, and TCRdb retains in-frame clones only, with some absent. V and J calls and clone size are as listed in that table; D and trimming were resolved from the DNA. This table has about 190,000 clones, about 86% appearing once. This receptor was taken from a woman in her 30s with active or convalescent COVID-19. The material sequenced was peripheral blood. The rearrangement links TRBV29-1 to TRBJ1-1; a possible D gene is TRBD1 (5 bases). DNA of the CDR3: TGCAGCGTGCGGGGCAGAATGAACACTGAAGCTTTCTTT. It translates to CSVRGRMNTEAFF.